This TCR beta chain was identified in a study of Ad26.COV2.S vaccination and SARS-CoV-2 variants. Across the study: The donor belonged to the COV1001 Ad26.COV2.S trial arm. Donor got 5x10^10 or 1x10^11 viral particles of Ad26.COV2.S. General observations from the study: People who got the vaccine or the placebo had similar non-spike TCR breadth.

To note about this clone: The target antigen is unknown.

The method was immunoSEQ multiplex PCR; TCRdb's version includes in-frame clones alone and lacks a portion of them. The table has some 500,000 clones, roughly nine tenths seen once. The germline CDR1 and CDR2 sequences are MDHEN and SYDVKM. Trimming removed 3 bases at V and 6 bases at J, with 8 bases between. The CDR3 runs to 13 residues. Regarding treatment: some 20 received Ad26.COV2.S at low or high dose, single or two shots; roughly five received placebo; per-sample allocation not given. Specimens were obtained on day 63 following the first vaccine or placebo injection. An 18-55-year-old adult in Boston served as donor.

Sequencing used peripheral blood, obtained in a trial of Ad26.COV2.S vaccine versus placebo. The clonotype was recovered from a person between 18 and 65 years old who received the Ad26.COV2.S COVID-19 vaccine or a placebo. V usage is TRBV28 and J usage is TRBJ2-2; D is undetermined. This CDR3 reads CASSFVVAGELFF. The DNA for the CDR3 is TGTGCCAGCAGTTTTGTAGTGGCCGGGGAGCTGTTTTTT.